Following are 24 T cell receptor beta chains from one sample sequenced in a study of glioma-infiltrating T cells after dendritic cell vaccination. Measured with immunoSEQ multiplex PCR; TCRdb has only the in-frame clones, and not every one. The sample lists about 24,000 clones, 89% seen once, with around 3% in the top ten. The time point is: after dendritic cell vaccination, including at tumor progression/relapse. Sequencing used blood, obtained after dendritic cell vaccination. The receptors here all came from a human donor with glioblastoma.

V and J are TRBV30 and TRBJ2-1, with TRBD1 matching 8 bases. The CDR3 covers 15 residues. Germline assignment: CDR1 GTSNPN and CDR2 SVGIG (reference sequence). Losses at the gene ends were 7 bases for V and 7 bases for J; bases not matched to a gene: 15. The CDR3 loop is CASQRGSGGQNEQFF. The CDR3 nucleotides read TGTGCCTCACAAAGGGGGTCAGGGGGCCAAAATGAGCAGTTCTTC. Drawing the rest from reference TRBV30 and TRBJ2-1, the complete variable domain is SQTIHQWPATLVQPVGSPLSLECTVEGTSNPNLYWYRQAAGRGLQLLFYSVGIGQISSEVPQNLSASRPQDRQFILSSKKLLLSDSGFYLCASQRGSGGQNEQFFGPGTRLTVL.

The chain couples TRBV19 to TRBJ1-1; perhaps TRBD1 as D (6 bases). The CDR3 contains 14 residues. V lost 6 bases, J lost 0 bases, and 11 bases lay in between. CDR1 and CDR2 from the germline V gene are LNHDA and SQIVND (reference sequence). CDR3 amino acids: CASRHGTLNTEAFF. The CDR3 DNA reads TGTGCCAGTAGACACGGGACACTGAACACTGAAGCTTTCTTT.

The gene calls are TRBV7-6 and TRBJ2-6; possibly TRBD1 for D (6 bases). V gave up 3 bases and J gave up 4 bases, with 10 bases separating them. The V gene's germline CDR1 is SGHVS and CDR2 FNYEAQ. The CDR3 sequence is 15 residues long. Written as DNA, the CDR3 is TGTGCCAGCAGCTTGGGGGCGCAAGGGGCCAACGTCCTGACTTTC. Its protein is CASSLGAQGANVLTF.

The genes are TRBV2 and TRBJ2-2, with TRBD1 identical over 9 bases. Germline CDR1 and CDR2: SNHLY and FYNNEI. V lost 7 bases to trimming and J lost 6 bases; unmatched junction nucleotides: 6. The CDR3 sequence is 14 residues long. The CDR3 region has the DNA TGTGCCAGCACGGGGACAGGGATCGCCGGGGAGCTGTTTTTT. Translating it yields CASTGTGIAGELFF.

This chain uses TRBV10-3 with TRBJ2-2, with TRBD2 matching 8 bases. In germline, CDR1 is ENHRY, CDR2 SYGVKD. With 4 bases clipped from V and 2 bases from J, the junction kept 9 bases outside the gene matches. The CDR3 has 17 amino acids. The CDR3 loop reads CAISAPSGGANTGELFF. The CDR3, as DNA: TGTGCCATCAGTGCGCCCAGCGGGGGCGCAAACACCGGGGAGCTGTTTTTT.

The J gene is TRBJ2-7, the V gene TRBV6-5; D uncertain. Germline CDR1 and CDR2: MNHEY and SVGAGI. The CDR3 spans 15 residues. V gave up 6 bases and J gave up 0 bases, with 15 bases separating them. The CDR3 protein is CASSLSNLGSYEQYF. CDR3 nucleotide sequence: TGTGCCAGCAGCTTGTCGAACCTCGGCTCCTACGAGCAGTACTTC.

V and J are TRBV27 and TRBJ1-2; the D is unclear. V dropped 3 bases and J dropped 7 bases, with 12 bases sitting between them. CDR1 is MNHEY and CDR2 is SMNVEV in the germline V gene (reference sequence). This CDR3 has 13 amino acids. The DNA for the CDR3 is TGTGCCAGCAGTTTTGGACCCCGGGGTGGCTACACCTTC. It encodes CASSFGPRGGYTF.

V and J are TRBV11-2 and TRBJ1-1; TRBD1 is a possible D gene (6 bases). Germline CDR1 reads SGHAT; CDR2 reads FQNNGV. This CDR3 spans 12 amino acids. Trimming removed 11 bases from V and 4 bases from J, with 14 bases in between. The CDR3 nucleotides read TGTGCCCCCCAGGGAGGGGGCACTGAAGCTTTCTTT. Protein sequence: CAPQGGGTEAFF.

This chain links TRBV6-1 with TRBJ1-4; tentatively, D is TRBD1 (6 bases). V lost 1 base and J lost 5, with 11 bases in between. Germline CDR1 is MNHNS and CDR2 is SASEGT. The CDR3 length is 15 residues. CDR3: CASSEVGQGNEKLFF. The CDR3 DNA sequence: TGTGCCAGCAGTGAAGTAGGTCAGGGGAATGAAAAACTGTTTTTT.

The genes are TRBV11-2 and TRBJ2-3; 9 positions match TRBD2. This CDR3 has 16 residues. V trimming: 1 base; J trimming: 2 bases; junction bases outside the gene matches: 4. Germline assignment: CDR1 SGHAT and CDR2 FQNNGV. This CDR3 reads CASSLGERGDTDTQYF. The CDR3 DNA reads TGTGCCAGCAGCTTAGGGGAGCGGGGGGACACAGATACGCAGTATTTT.

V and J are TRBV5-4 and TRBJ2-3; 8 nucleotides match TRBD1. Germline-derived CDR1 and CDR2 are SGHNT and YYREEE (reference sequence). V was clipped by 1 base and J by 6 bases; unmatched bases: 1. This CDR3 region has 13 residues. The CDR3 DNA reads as TGTGCCAGCAGCTTGAACAGGGGGGATACGCAGTATTTT. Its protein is CASSLNRGDTQYF.

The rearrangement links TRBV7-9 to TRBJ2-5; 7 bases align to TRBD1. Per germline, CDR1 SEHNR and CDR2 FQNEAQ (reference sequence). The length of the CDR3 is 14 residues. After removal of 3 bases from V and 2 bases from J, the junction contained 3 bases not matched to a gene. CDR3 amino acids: CASSFPGQQETQYF. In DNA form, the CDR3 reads TGTGCCAGCAGCTTCCCGGGACAGCAAGAGACCCAGTACTTC.

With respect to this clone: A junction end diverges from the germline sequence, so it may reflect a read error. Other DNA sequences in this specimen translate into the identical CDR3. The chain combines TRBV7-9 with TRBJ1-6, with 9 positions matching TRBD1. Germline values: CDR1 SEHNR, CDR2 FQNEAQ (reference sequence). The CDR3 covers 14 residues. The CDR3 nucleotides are TGTGCCAGCAGCTCACAGGGGGCGAATTCCCCCCTCCACTTT. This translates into CASSSQGANSPLHF.

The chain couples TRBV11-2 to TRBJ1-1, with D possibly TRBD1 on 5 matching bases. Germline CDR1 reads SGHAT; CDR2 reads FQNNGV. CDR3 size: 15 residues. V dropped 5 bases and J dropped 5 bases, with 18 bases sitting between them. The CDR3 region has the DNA TGTGCCAGCAGCGTACGTGGGGGGAAGGTAACTGAAGCTTTCTTT. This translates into CASSVRGGKVTEAFF.

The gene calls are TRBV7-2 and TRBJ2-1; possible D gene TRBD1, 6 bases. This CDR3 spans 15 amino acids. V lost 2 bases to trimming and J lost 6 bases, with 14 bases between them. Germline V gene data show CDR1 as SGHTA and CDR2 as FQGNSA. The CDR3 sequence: CASSLSGAPSNEQFF. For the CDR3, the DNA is TGTGCCAGCAGCTTATCAGGGGCCCCTAGCAATGAGCAGTTCTTC.

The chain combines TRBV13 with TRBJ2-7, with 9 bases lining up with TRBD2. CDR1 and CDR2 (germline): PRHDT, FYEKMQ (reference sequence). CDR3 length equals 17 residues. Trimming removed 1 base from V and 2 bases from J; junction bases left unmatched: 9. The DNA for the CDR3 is TGTGCCAGCAGCTTAGAGAGCGGGGGGAACCCCGCCTACGAGCAGTACTTC. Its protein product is CASSLESGGNPAYEQYF.

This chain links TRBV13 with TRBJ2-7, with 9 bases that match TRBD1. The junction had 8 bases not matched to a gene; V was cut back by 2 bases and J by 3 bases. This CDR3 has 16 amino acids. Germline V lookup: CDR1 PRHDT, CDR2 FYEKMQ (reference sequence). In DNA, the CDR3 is TGTGCCAGCAGCTTATATTCCGGGACAGGGAACTACGAGCAGTACTTC. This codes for CASSLYSGTGNYEQYF.

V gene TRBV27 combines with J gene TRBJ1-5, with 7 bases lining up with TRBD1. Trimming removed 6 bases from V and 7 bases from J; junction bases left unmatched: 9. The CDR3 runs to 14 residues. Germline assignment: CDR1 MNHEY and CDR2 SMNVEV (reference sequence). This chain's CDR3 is CASRGPGGQQPQHF. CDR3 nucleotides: TGTGCCAGCAGAGGCCCAGGGGGTCAACAGCCCCAGCATTTT.

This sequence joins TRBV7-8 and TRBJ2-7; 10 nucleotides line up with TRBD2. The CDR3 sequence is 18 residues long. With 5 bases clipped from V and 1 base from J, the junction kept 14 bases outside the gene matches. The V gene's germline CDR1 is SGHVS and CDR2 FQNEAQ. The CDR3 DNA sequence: TGTGCCAGCAGCCCCCGGTGGAGCGGGGGGGCCGGGTCCTACGAGCAGTACTTC. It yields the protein CASSPRWSGGAGSYEQYF. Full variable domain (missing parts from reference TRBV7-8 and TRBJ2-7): GAGVSQSPRYKVAKRGQDVALRCDPISGHVSLFWYQQALGQGPEFLTYFQNEAQLDKSGLPSDRFFAERPEGSVSTLKIQRTQQEDSAVYLCASSPRWSGGAGSYEQYFGPGTRLTVT.

CDR3 DNA: TGCGCCAGCAGCTTGGAAGGGAGTTATGAAAAACTGTTTTTT. Translated: CASSLEGSYEKLFF. V and J are TRBV5-1 and TRBJ1-4, with D uncertain. V was clipped by 0 bases and J by 6 bases, with 9 bases between them. The CDR3 covers 14 residues. Germline V gene sequence: CDR1 SGHRS, CDR2 YFSETQ.

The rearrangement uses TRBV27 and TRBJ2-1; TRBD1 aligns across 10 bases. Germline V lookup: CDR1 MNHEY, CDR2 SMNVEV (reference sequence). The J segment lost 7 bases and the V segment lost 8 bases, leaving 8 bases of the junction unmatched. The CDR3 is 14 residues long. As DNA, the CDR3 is TGTGCCAGCGGGACAGGGGCAATTAGGAATGAGCAGTTCTTC. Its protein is CASGTGAIRNEQFF.

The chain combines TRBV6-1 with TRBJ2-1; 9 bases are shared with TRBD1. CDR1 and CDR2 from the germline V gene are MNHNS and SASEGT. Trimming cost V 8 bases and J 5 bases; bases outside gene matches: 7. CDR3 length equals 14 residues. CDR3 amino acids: CASGNRGLNNEQFF. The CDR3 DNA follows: TGTGCCAGCGGGAACAGGGGGCTAAACAATGAGCAGTTCTTC.

CDR3 nucleotides: TGTGCCAGCTCACCACTCGGACAGGGGGCTCCGGAGCTGTTTTTT. It translates to CASSPLGQGAPELFF. V usage is TRBV18 and J usage is TRBJ2-2, with 11 bases aligning to TRBD1. The CDR3 totals 15 residues. Trimming took 1 base from V and 10 from J; bases not matched to a gene: 5. Germline V gene lookup returns CDR1 KGHSH and CDR2 LQKENI.

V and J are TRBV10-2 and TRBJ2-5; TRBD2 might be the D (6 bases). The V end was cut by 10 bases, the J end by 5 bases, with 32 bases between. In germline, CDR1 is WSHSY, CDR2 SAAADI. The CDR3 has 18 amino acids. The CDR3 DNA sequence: TGCGCCATTTCCCAAACCCTTGGGACTGCAAGTGTGACGGAGACCCAGTACTTC. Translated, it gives CAISQTLGTASVTETQYF.